This entry is about one TCR beta chain. Its matching antigen is unknown. The sample belongs to a study of cytomegalovirus exposure and HLA in healthy donors. The study, taken as a whole, reports: There was a cluster of highly shared sequence variants that was likely a sequencing artifact. Reportedly, fewer N-insertions than the roughly 700-donor mean appeared in an Asian-associated ancestry cluster in a later analysis. Segments of the TCR beta V type were, in most cases, productive about 90% or about 30% of the time in an earlier analysis.

Primers included in the PCR were 60 Vbeta and 13 Jbeta primers. As originally analysed: A later analysis counted roughly 74 million unique TCR beta chains, around 10 million shared. The method was immunoSEQ multiplex PCR; TCRdb's version includes in-frame clones alone and lacks a portion of them. D and trimming come from the DNA, and the V and J calls and clone size come from that table. The sample lists about 190,000 clones, over 70% occurring once. Germline V gene lookup returns CDR1 MGHRA and CDR2 YSYEKL. The CDR3 consists of 16 residues. Between the trimmed V and J ends, which lost 0 bases and 2 bases, there was a span of 10 bases.

The material sequenced was PBMCs. This sequence was found in a woman in her 30s in good health and CMV-seropositive. This chain links TRBV4-1 with TRBJ2-2; D is undetermined. CDR3 nucleotide sequence: TGCGCCAGCAGCCAAGACAGTCCAGTTAACACCGGGGAGCTGTTTTTT. It translates to CASSQDSPVNTGELFF.